These 4 T cell receptor beta chains were sequenced from one sample in a study of T-cell memory formation after mild COVID-19. TCRdb processed the 5' RACE reads anew with MiXCR; each CDR3 protein has one entry. The repertoire holds fewer than 200,000 distinct CDR3 sequences, with 20% to 25% as singletons. Sequencing used PBMCs or a T cell subset sorted from them (not recorded which). These receptors were collected from an adult woman who had mild COVID-19 (a few samples of this study predate the infection). Cell type and time point are not known.

The chain has TRBV29-1 and TRBJ1-2; possibly TRBD1 for D (5 bases). This CDR3 contains 12 residues. Deletions cut 5 bases from V and 4 bases from J, with 11 bases between. Germline V CDR1 and CDR2: SQVTM, ANQGSEA. The CDR3 loop is CSVYTGRYGYTF. The CDR3 nucleotides read TGCAGCGTTTATACAGGACGCTATGGCTACACCTTC.

The genes are TRBV7-9 and TRBJ1-2; 10 bases are shared with TRBD1. The CDR3 covers 14 residues. V was pared by 5 bases and J by 8 bases, with 8 bases of the junction left unmatched. Germline CDR1 and CDR2: SEHNR and FQNEAQ (reference sequence). The CDR3 sequence: CASSLSRDRGGYTF. Written as DNA, the CDR3 is TGTGCCAGCAGCCTTTCCCGGGACAGGGGCGGCTACACCTTC.

The chain combines TRBV20-1 with TRBJ1-6; D uncertain. The CDR3 spans 15 residues. V was cut by 1 base and J by 0 bases, with 7 bases left in between. Germline CDR1 is DFQATT and CDR2 is SNEGSKA (reference sequence). The CDR3 DNA is TGCAGTGCTAGAGGAGGTATCTCCTATAATTCACCCCTCCACTTT. Amino acids: CSARGGISYNSPLHF.

This clonotype has only a few counts. The chain joins TRBV4-2 to TRBJ2-5, with unresolved D. Germline CDR1 reads LGHNA; CDR2 reads YNFKEQ. With 0 bases removed from V and 3 bases from J, the gap between germline ends came to 8 bases. CDR3 length: 14 residues. CDR3 sequence reads: CASSQESREETQYF. Written as DNA, the CDR3 is TGTGCCAGCAGCCAAGAGTCACGGGAAGAGACCCAGTACTTC.